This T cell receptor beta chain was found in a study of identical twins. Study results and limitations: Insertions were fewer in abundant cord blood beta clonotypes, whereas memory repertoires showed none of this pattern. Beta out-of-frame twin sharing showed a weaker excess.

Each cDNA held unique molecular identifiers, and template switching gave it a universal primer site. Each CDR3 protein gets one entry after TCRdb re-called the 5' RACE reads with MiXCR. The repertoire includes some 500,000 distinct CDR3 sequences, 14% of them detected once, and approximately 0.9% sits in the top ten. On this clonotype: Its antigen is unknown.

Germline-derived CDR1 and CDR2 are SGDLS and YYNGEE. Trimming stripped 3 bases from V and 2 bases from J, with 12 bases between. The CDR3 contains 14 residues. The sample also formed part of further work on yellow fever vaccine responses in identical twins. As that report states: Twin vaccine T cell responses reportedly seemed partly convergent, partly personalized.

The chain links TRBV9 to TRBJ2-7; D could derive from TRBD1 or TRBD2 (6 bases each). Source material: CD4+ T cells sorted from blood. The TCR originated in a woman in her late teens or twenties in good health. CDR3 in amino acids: CASSEGEATYEQYF. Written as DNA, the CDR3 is TGTGCCAGCAGCGAGGGGGAGGCTACCTACGAGCAGTACTTC.